One T cell receptor (beta chain) is described in this entry. This record belongs to a study of pediatric ulcerative colitis. Germline V lookup: CDR1 LNHDA, CDR2 SQIVND (reference sequence). V was clipped by 7 bases and J by 2 bases, with 9 bases between them. This CDR3 contains 13 residues. Here immunoSEQ multiplex PCR was the method, and the copy in TCRdb shows in-frame clones only, minus some. The sample holds around 64,000 clones, 77% seen once. V is TRBV19 and J is TRBJ1-5; possible D gene TRBD1, 5 bases. Sequenced: blood. The TCR sequence derives from a boy younger than 18 with moderate ulcerative colitis. This CDR3 is CASTPGGNQPQHF. The CDR3 DNA follows: TGTGCCAGTACACCGGGGGGCAATCAGCCCCAGCATTTT.